The 23 T cell receptor beta chains reported below all come from one sample, sequenced in a study of blood T cell repertoires in COVID-19 (TCRdb year 2020). To prepare the library, the immunoSEQ multiplex PCR assay was applied. TCRdb retrieved this table from immuneACCESS and kept in-frame rearrangements only. Not all clones are present; in checked studies, unresolved V genes account for under half, and no reason is known for the remainder. The sample data list 150,000 or so clones, and around 87% of these were observed just once. The ten largest clones represent around 6.5% of the sample. The sequenced sample consisted of peripheral blood. The receptors originated from an elderly man with acute or convalescent COVID-19.

The chain couples TRBV12-3 or TRBV12-4 to TRBJ1-5; D gene uncertain. CDR3 size: 13 residues. V was pared by 3 bases and J by 8 bases, with 11 bases between. In DNA, the CDR3 is TGTGCCAGCAGTTTTATGGGTCGGGAGCCCCAGCATTTT. This translates into CASSFMGREPQHF.

The chain couples TRBV9 to TRBJ2-3; 11 bases map to TRBD2. There are 15 residues in the CDR3. The germline CDR1 and CDR2 sequences are SGDLS and YYNGEE. The J segment lost 4 bases and the V segment lost 3 bases, leaving 4 bases of the junction unmatched. CDR3 sequence reads: CASSASGGLADTQYF. The CDR3 coding sequence is TGTGCCAGCAGCGCTAGCGGGGGGCTCGCAGATACGCAGTATTTT.

The rearrangement joins TRBV4-2 to TRBJ1-2, with D unclear. There are 15 residues in the CDR3. CDR1 and CDR2 (germline): LGHNA, YNFKEQ. The V end was cut by 1 base, the J end by 4 bases, with 13 bases between. DNA of the CDR3: TGTGCCAGCAGCCAAGTGGTCACAGCTACCTATGGCTACACCTTC. Protein: CASSQVVTATYGYTF.

The J gene is TRBJ1-4, the V gene TRBV10-3; TRBD1 aligns across 7 bases. This CDR3 is 13 amino acids long. Losses at the gene ends were 7 bases for V and 8 bases for J; bases not matched to a gene: 7. CDR1 and CDR2 (germline): ENHRY, SYGVKD. CDR3: CAINDRAREKLFF. The CDR3 DNA reads as TGTGCCATCAACGACAGGGCTCGGGAAAAACTGTTTTTT.

The V gene is TRBV27, the J gene TRBJ2-5; D not resolved. Germline CDR1 reads MNHEY; CDR2 reads SMNVEV (reference sequence). The CDR3 covers 15 residues. V lost 5 bases and J 5 bases, leaving 18 bases between the germline ends. The CDR3 protein is CASSRNRPDGETQYF. In DNA form, the CDR3 reads TGTGCCAGCAGTCGAAACCGACCCGACGGGGAGACCCAGTACTTC.

The chain links TRBV7-2 to TRBJ2-2; 8 nucleotides line up with TRBD2. The CDR3 loop spans 16 amino acids. Germline V lookup: CDR1 SGHTA, CDR2 FQGNSA. V dropped 1 base and J dropped 6; count of bases not matched to a gene: 7. The CDR3 region is CASSLVWLAGAGELFF. The CDR3 nucleotides are TGTGCCAGCAGCTTAGTCTGGCTAGCGGGCGCCGGGGAGCTGTTTTTT.

The genes are TRBV11-2 and TRBJ1-3, with D tentatively TRBD1 (6 bases). Germline loops: CDR1 SGHAT, CDR2 FQNNGV. This CDR3 comprises 14 residues. V was pared by 1 base and J by 4 bases, with 8 bases between. The CDR3 nucleotides are TGTGCCAGCAGCTTAGCGGGGGGCGGAAACACCATATATTTT. Translated: CASSLAGGGNTIYF.

V gene TRBV19 combines with J gene TRBJ1-2; tentatively, D is TRBD1 (5 bases). CDR1 and CDR2 (germline): LNHDA, SQIVND (reference sequence). Trimming removed 4 bases from V and 4 bases from J, with 13 bases in between. This CDR3 contains 14 residues. This CDR3 reads CASSNVPGVYGYTF. DNA for the CDR3: TGTGCCAGTAGTAATGTACCGGGGGTCTATGGCTACACCTTC. Supplemented by reference TRBV19 and TRBJ1-2, the full variable domain reads DGGITQSPKYLFRKEGQNVTLSCEQNLNHDAMYWYRQDPGQGLRLIYYSQIVNDFQKGDIAEGYSVSREKKESFPLTVTSAQKNPTAFYLCASSNVPGVYGYTFGSGTRLTVV.

The chain combines TRBV19 with TRBJ2-3; 9 bases map to TRBD2. This CDR3 contains 15 residues. Losses at the gene ends were 5 bases for V and 5 bases for J; bases not matched to a gene: 8. Germline V gene lookup returns CDR1 LNHDA and CDR2 SQIVND (reference sequence). This chain's CDR3 is CASSVPSGKIDTQYF. The CDR3, as DNA: TGTGCCAGTAGTGTACCTAGCGGGAAGATAGATACGCAGTATTTT.

The rearrangement links TRBV18 to TRBJ1-4; D remains unclear. This CDR3 contains 15 residues. V lost 5 bases and J 1 base, leaving 11 bases between the germline ends. Germline V CDR1 and CDR2: KGHSH, LQKENI. This chain's CDR3 is CASSSGGRTNEKLFF. Written as DNA, the CDR3 is TGTGCCAGCTCATCCGGAGGGAGAACTAATGAAAAACTGTTTTTT.

V usage is TRBV5-1 and J usage is TRBJ1-3; TRBD1 matches 9 bases. This CDR3 is built from 16 residues. CDR1 and CDR2 from the germline V gene are SGHRS and YFSETQ. V trimming: 3 bases; J trimming: 4 bases; junction bases outside the gene matches: 8. The CDR3 bases are TGCGCCAGCAGCTGGGGACAGGGATCGGCAGGAAACACCATATATTTT. This translates into CASSWGQGSAGNTIYF.

The gene calls are TRBV25-1 and TRBJ2-5, with D possibly TRBD2 on 6 matching bases. CDR1 MGHDK and CDR2 SYGVNS come from the germline V gene. The V gene lost 1 base and the J gene lost 2 bases, with 8 bases spanning the gap. The CDR3 is 14 residues long. CDR3 DNA sequence: TGTGCCAGCAGTGAATTTGGGGGGCAAGAGACCCAGTACTTC. Its protein product is CASSEFGGQETQYF.

The chain has TRBV5-1 and TRBJ1-1, with D uncertain. V gave up 1 base and J gave up 2 bases, with 3 bases separating them. In germline, CDR1 is SGHRS, CDR2 YFSETQ. The length of the CDR3 is 12 residues. Here the CDR3 reads CASSLSNTEAFF. In nucleotides, the CDR3 is TGCGCCAGCAGCTTGAGCAACACTGAAGCTTTCTTT. The variable domain in full, with the rest retrieved from reference TRBV5-1 and TRBJ1-1, is KAGVTQTPRYLIKTRGQQVTLSCSPISGHRSVSWYQQTPGQGLQFLFEYFSETQRNKGNFPGRFSGRQFSNSRSEMNVSTLELGDSALYLCASSLSNTEAFFGQGTRLTVV.

This chain connects TRBV19 to TRBJ2-6; D unclear. Trimming shortened V by 4 bases and J by 0 bases, and 7 bases separated the two germline ends. CDR3 size: 15 residues. CDR1 is LNHDA and CDR2 is SQIVND in the germline V gene (reference sequence). The CDR3 here is CASSTPGSGANVLTF. The CDR3 DNA follows: TGTGCCAGTAGTACCCCGGGCTCTGGGGCCAACGTCCTGACTTTC.

This sequence joins TRBV5-4 and TRBJ2-7; 9 bases agree with TRBD2. The CDR3 covers 15 residues. Germline V lookup: CDR1 SGHNT, CDR2 YYREEE (reference sequence). V gave up 1 base and J gave up 3 bases; unmatched junction bases: 5. Here the CDR3 reads CASSLRSGGFYEQYF. CDR3 DNA: TGTGCCAGCAGCTTGAGGAGCGGGGGGTTCTACGAGCAGTACTTC.

J is TRBJ1-5 and V is TRBV19; possibly TRBD1 for D (6 bases). This CDR3 is built from 14 residues. V gave up 7 bases and J gave up 1 base, with 11 bases separating them. Germline CDR1 is LNHDA and CDR2 is SQIVND (reference sequence). The CDR3 DNA sequence: TGTGCCAGTAACGGGACACTCAGCAATCAGCCCCAGCATTTT. This gives the protein CASNGTLSNQPQHF.

This chain links TRBV5-1 with TRBJ2-5; 9 bases line up with TRBD1. The junction had 6 bases not matched to a gene; V was cut back by 2 bases and J by 10 bases. The CDR3 is 13 residues long. Germline lookup yields CDR1 SGHRS and CDR2 YFSETQ. The CDR3 DNA sequence: TGCGCCAGCAGCTTTTCCGGGACAGGGCTCCAGTACTTC. Residues: CASSFSGTGLQYF.

J is TRBJ1-3 and V is TRBV9; D gene uncertain. Deletions cut 0 bases from V and 1 base from J, with 14 bases between. The CDR3 runs 17 residues. The germline V gene encodes CDR1 SGDLS and CDR2 YYNGEE. CDR3 DNA sequence: TGTGCCAGCAGCGTAGCTACGGGGAGAACTTCTGGAAACACCATATATTTT. It yields the protein CASSVATGRTSGNTIYF.

This clone was recorded only once. This chain uses TRBV18 with TRBJ2-3, with TRBD1 matching over 8 bases. Germline CDR1 reads KGHSH; CDR2 reads LQKENI. The CDR3 totals 15 residues. V lost 3 bases to trimming and J lost 2 bases; unmatched junction nucleotides: 4. This chain's CDR3 is CASSPGQGNTDTQYF. CDR3 bases: TGTGCCAGCTCACCCGGACAGGGTAACACAGATACGCAGTATTTT.

This clone was recorded only once. This chain links TRBV5-1 with TRBJ1-2, with TRBD1 matching 7 bases. Germline CDR1 SGHRS, CDR2 YFSETQ. The CDR3 totals 13 residues. V dropped 5 bases and J dropped 3; count of bases not matched to a gene: 4. The CDR3 nucleotides read TGCGCCAGCAGACTAGACAGGGACTATGGCTACACCTTC. This encodes CASRLDRDYGYTF. Using reference TRBV5-1 and TRBJ1-2 for the parts outside the CDR3, the full variable domain is KAGVTQTPRYLIKTRGQQVTLSCSPISGHRSVSWYQQTPGQGLQFLFEYFSETQRNKGNFPGRFSGRQFSNSRSEMNVSTLELGDSALYLCASRLDRDYGYTFGSGTRLTVV.

The rearrangement links TRBV3-1 (or the pseudogene TRBV3-2) to TRBJ2-1; the D is unclear. The CDR3 has 15 amino acids. Germline CDR1 LGHDT, CDR2 YNNKEL (reference sequence). V lost 0 bases, J lost 2 bases, and 8 bases lay in between. Here the CDR3 reads CASSQESRPYNEQFF. CDR3 in DNA: TGTGCCAGCAGCCAAGAGTCGAGGCCCTACAATGAGCAGTTCTTC.

The CDR3 region has the DNA TGTGCCAGCAGGCACACTAGACCCTTCACCTCTGGGGCCAACGTCCTGACTTTC. It specifies CASRHTRPFTSGANVLTF. The chain joins TRBV28 to TRBJ2-6; possibly TRBD2 for D (5 bases). The CDR3 runs 18 residues. Looked up from germline, CDR1 is MDHEN and CDR2 is SYDVKM. The V end lost 6 bases, the J end lost 0 bases, and 18 bases lay between the germline ends. Full variable domain (missing parts from reference TRBV28 and TRBJ2-6): DVKVTQSSRYLVKRTGEKVFLECVQDMDHENMFWYRQDPGLGLRLIYFSYDVKMKEKGDIPEGYSVSREKKERFSLILESASTNQTSMYLCASRHTRPFTSGANVLTFGAGSRLTVL.

The chain recombines TRBV19 with TRBJ1-6; D perhaps matches TRBD1 (5 bases). V lost 2 bases to trimming and J lost 6 bases, with 14 bases between them. This CDR3 is 16 amino acids long. CDR1 LNHDA and CDR2 SQIVND come from the germline V gene (reference sequence). The CDR3 DNA follows: TGTGCCAGTAGTATAACAGGAGACAGCCCTAATTCACCCCTCCACTTT. As protein: CASSITGDSPNSPLHF.